This TCR beta chain was obtained from a study of T cell repertoires in cytomegalovirus infection. Whole-study context: Both CMV infection and a matching HLA type were indicated by public TCR beta signatures. Whole-study findings and limits: Predominance within the ex vivo response was attributable to HLA-C-restricted CMV-specific TCR beta clonotypes.

This clonotype was counted at least ten times. The antigen remains unidentified. TCRdb processed the reads anew with MiXCR; each CDR3 protein has one entry. The table lists approximately 76,000 distinct CDR3 sequences, about 3.8% of them singletons, with 4% to 5.5% in the top ten. The receptor's source is a human donor in good health (CMV status not recorded). Some clones in this sample may be carry-over from other donors' samples. The specimen was PBMCs.

DNA for the CDR3: TGTGCCAGCAGTTTCCCTAGGGAGGGGGACAATGAGCAGTTCTTC. Its protein is CASSFPREGDNEQFF. The rearrangement links TRBV28 to TRBJ2-1; perhaps TRBD2 as D (7 bases). The CDR3 contains 15 residues. Germline-derived CDR1 and CDR2 are MDHEN and SYDVKM. The V end was cut by 3 bases, the J end by 5 bases, with 14 bases between.